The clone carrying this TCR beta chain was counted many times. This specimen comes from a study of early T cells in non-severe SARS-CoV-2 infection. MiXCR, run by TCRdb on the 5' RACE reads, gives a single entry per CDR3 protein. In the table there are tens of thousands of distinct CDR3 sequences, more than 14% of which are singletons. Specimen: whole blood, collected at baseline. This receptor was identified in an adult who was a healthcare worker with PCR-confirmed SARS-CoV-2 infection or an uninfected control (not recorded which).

The CDR3 reads CASSYPRGGGGYTF. CDR3 coding DNA: TGTGCCAGCAGTTATCCACGGGGAGGCGGTGGCTACACCTTC. The chain is built from TRBV28 and TRBJ1-2; no definite D call. V was shortened by 4 bases and J by 7 bases, with 16 bases between the two germline ends. From germline, CDR1 is MDHEN and CDR2 SYDVKM. This CDR3 contains 14 residues.